This record looks at one T cell receptor beta chain sequence and its context. Its antigen remains unidentified. The sample originates from a study of blood T cells in healthy people across ages. The V end was cut by 2 bases, the J end by 8 bases, with 10 bases between. The CDR3 runs to 13 residues. Germline loops: CDR1 SGHAT, CDR2 FQNNGV. Findings and caveats of the study: Diversity estimates drawn from one million T cells were deemed underestimates.

Alongside a J-beta primer mix, a sample-barcoded 5' primer served in a second PCR lasting about 7 to 11 cycles. Each cDNA molecule received a tag from a template-switch adaptor that had 12 random nucleotides. Sequencing yielded, for each sample, at least 2.5 million paired-end reads carrying CDR3. Each CDR3 protein is one row after TCRdb ran MiXCR on the 5' RACE reads. The sample contains hundreds of thousands of distinct CDR3 sequences, roughly three fifths of which appear only once. This receptor was taken from a man aged 40-49 years in good health. The J gene is TRBJ2-1, the V gene TRBV11-2; no reliable D call. The specimen was blood. CDR3 sequence: CASSLSIEDEQFF. As DNA, the CDR3 is TGTGCCAGCAGCTTATCCATTGAAGATGAGCAGTTCTTC.